Presented here are 10 T cell receptor beta chains from one specimen sequenced in a study of beta chain features in type 1 diabetes. Reverse transcription of all isolated RNA meant that expressed TCRB transcripts were sequenced. This table comes from immunoSEQ multiplex PCR, and its TCRdb copy is limited to in-frame clones, with some not included. The table includes a few hundred thousand clones, about a sixth detected once. The antigens these receptors bind are not known. General study results and limits: In every one of the four CD4+ subsets, TCRB CDR3s were moderately but significantly shorter in Type 1 diabetes patients.

Sequenced sample: naive CD4+ T cells from blood. These receptors were taken from a man younger than 40 with type 1 diabetes.

The rearrangement joins TRBV29-1 to TRBJ2-3, with 9 nucleotides matching TRBD1. The germline V gene has CDR1 SQVTM and CDR2 ANQGSEA. V trimming: 4 bases; J trimming: 3 bases; junction bases outside the gene matches: 8. The CDR3 has 15 amino acids. The CDR3 protein is CSVGLPGQGTDTQYF. The CDR3 DNA follows: TGCAGCGTTGGCCTTCCGGGACAGGGAACAGATACGCAGTATTTT.

This clone was counted a few times. This chain joins TRBV28 and TRBJ2-7, with 9 bases fitting TRBD1. V was clipped by 10 bases and J by 2 bases; unmatched bases: 6. Germline CDR1 reads MDHEN; CDR2 reads SYDVKM. This CDR3 comprises 13 residues. This CDR3 reads CATEGQGPYEQYF. CDR3 bases: TGTGCCACCGAGGGACAGGGCCCCTACGAGCAGTACTTC.

This sequence joins TRBV6-6 and TRBJ2-3; 7 nucleotides match TRBD2. The germline V gene has CDR1 MNHNY and CDR2 SVGAGI (reference sequence). V was clipped by 7 bases and J by 0 bases; unmatched bases: 7. The CDR3 covers 15 residues. The CDR3 reads CASTNGGSSTDTQYF. The CDR3 nucleotides are TGTGCCAGCACAAACGGGGGGTCGAGCACAGATACGCAGTATTTT.

The CDR3 reads CASSGSSGGEDTQYF. CDR3 nucleotides: TGTGCCAGCAGTGGGTCTAGCGGAGGGGAAGATACGCAGTATTTT. The chain uses TRBV25-1 and TRBJ2-3; TRBD2 aligns across 7 bases. V lost 4 bases and J lost 5; bases outside the gene matches: 9. Germline values: CDR1 MGHDK, CDR2 SYGVNS. The CDR3 totals 15 residues.

V is TRBV9 and J is TRBJ2-4, with TRBD1 matching over 7 bases. Germline V CDR1 and CDR2: SGDLS, YYNGEE. With V trimmed by 3 bases and J by 0 bases, 9 bases remained unmatched. The CDR3 has 17 residues. The CDR3 sequence: CASSARQGPLAKNIQYF. CDR3 nucleotides: TGTGCCAGCAGCGCAAGACAGGGACCCTTAGCCAAAAACATTCAGTACTTC.

This clone appeared a few times. The V and J genes are TRBV5-1 and TRBJ2-3; TRBD2 agrees at 13 bases. This CDR3 region has 16 residues. Looked up from germline, CDR1 is SGHRS and CDR2 is YFSETQ. V was pared by 4 bases and J by 4 bases, with 6 bases of the junction left unmatched. The DNA of the CDR3 is TGCGCCAGCAGCCAAGGACTAGCGGGAGAGTCAGATACGCAGTATTTT. Translated: CASSQGLAGESDTQYF.

In its sample, this clone was seen a few times. The sample carries other DNA sequences with the same CDR3. The chain has TRBV28 and TRBJ2-7; the D is unclear. CDR3 length: 11 residues. Germline CDR1 reads MDHEN; CDR2 reads SYDVKM. V lost 6 bases and J 1 base, leaving 4 bases between the germline ends. The CDR3 DNA follows: TGTGCCAGCAGGGTTTCCTACGAGCAGTACTTC. Protein: CASRVSYEQYF.

This clone was counted only a few times. This rearrangement joins TRBV7-9 to TRBJ2-3; D call uncertain. V gave up 5 bases and J gave up 2 bases, with 2 bases separating them. CDR3 length: 11 amino acids. The germline gives CDR1 SEHNR, CDR2 FQNEAQ (reference sequence). The CDR3 protein is CASSTTDTQYF. In DNA, the CDR3 is TGTGCCAGCAGCACCACAGATACGCAGTATTTT.

The rearrangement links TRBV7-8 to TRBJ2-5; TRBD2 matches at 11 bases. Germline CDR1 SGHVS, CDR2 FQNEAQ. The CDR3 covers 18 residues. Unmatched junction bases numbered 15, after V lost 5 bases and J lost 4 bases. CDR3 nucleotides: TGTGCCAGCAGCCCGCTAACTAGCGGGAGAGGTTATCGAGAGACCCAGTACTTC. It specifies CASSPLTSGRGYRETQYF.

This clone was seen only a few times. This chain links TRBV5-1 with TRBJ2-1; D is uncertain. Trimming removed 3 bases from V and 7 bases from J, with 17 bases in between. Germline V lookup: CDR1 SGHRS, CDR2 YFSETQ. The CDR3 extends over 15 amino acids. CDR3 nucleotides: TGCGCCAGCAGCTCTAACCTCCTAGTGAAGAATGAGCAGTTCTTC. This codes for CASSSNLLVKNEQFF.